This is a list of T cell receptor beta chains from one sample in a study of T cells in Graves' hyperthyroidism and ophthalmopathy. TCRdb reprocessed the multiplex PCR reads via MiXCR and lists one record per CDR3 protein. Seen here are roughly 500,000 distinct CDR3 sequences, 35% to 50% observed once, and the top ten hold around 44%. The sample comprised peripheral blood or thyroid tissue (not recorded which). All receptors come from an adult woman with Graves' disease, either hyperthyroidism or ophthalmopathy (not recorded which). CDR3s include the opening cysteine and the closing phenylalanine or tryptophan. Size is omitted from some rows. Given values are once, few, many or a class for expanded clones.

CASSPLLGVQPQHF	TRBJ1-5	TRBV11-1	.
CATSDSAVEARAGYTF	TRBJ1-2	TRBV24-1	few
CATSGPGPGGYTF	TRBJ1-2	TRBV15	many
CTYREWGQETQYF	TRBJ2-5	TRBV29-1	.
CASSLSGGDNYEQYF	TRBJ2-7	TRBV7-2	.
CASSPQLMNTEAFF	TRBJ1-1	TRBV4-1	once
CSVSGGTGHGYTF	TRBJ1-2	TRBV29-1	.
CASSLIFRTKGYTF	TRBJ1-2	TRBV7-2	many
CATSVSGQGSHEQYF	TRBJ2-7	TRBV24-1	few
CASSGEGNEQFF	TRBJ2-1	TRBV12-3/TRBV12-4	.
CASSYGLGGDGTYEQYF	TRBJ2-7	TRBV7-2	once
CASSVGGLAGPGELFF	TRBJ2-2	TRBV9	.
CASSLGGEIGNTIYF	TRBJ1-3	TRBV7-3	.
CASSLATRGLEQYF	TRBJ2-7	TRBV7-2	.
CASSESVRGRGGAFF	TRBJ1-1	TRBV25-1	many
CASSEPQGFGNQPQHF	TRBJ1-5	TRBV6-1	few
CASSPGTASEAFF	TRBJ1-1	TRBV18	few
CASSFEFHQPQHF	TRBJ1-5	TRBV2	.
CSASPRATSGDDGYTF	TRBJ1-2	TRBV20-1	once
CASPPYDSYEQYF	TRBJ2-7	TRBV7-9	.
CSVGVYEAFF	TRBJ1-1	TRBV29-1	many
CGTVNNYGYTF	TRBJ1-2	TRBV28	few
CANLRGREETQYF	TRBJ2-5	TRBV2	.
CSARGGGTSGNTGELFF	TRBJ2-2	TRBV20-1	many
CASAPGGVGQTQYF	TRBJ2-5	TRBV11-2	.
CASSLEVDRGNTEAFF	TRBJ1-1	TRBV7-6	.
CASSVGPSGANVLTF	TRBJ2-6	TRBV2	.
CSAIVGGGGYTF	TRBJ1-2	TRBV20-1	.
CASSLLGLAVSYNEQFF	TRBJ2-1	TRBV7-9	many
CSARDKTAAETFF	TRBJ1-1	TRBV20-1	many
CASSLNSLGYTF	TRBJ1-2	TRBV28	.
CATSRGFGTTVAEQYF	TRBJ2-7	TRBV15	.
CASSGGGIVEAFF	TRBJ1-1	TRBV2	many
CASSSRGSYGYTF	TRBJ1-2	TRBV19	many
CASRPLDLKGVEKLFF	TRBJ1-4	TRBV6-6	few
CASGQGDRGFLNTEAFF	TRBJ1-1	TRBV14	few
CASSHREYSNQPQHF	TRBJ1-5	TRBV7-9	.
CSARDRTNQPQHF	TRBJ1-5	TRBV20-1	.
CASSQGGEETQYF	TRBJ2-5	TRBV7-3	.
CASNRDPNEKLFF	TRBJ1-4	TRBV2	few
CAISDQGTITEAFF	TRBJ1-1	TRBV10-3	.
CSSPTGGNYGYTF	TRBJ1-2	TRBV29-1	.
CSAPDPASGNTGELFF	TRBJ2-2	TRBV20-1	many
CATSNARDEAFF	TRBJ1-1	TRBV15	.
CASSLRTAPGNGYTF	TRBJ1-2	TRBV4-1	many
CASSMPDRGPYEQYF	TRBJ2-7	TRBV7-6	.
CSAQDRGFRDGYTF	TRBJ1-2	TRBV20-1	once
CASSLDKNTEAFF	TRBJ1-1	TRBV7-2	many
CASSEGVSARTGDGYTF	TRBJ1-2	TRBV25-1	.